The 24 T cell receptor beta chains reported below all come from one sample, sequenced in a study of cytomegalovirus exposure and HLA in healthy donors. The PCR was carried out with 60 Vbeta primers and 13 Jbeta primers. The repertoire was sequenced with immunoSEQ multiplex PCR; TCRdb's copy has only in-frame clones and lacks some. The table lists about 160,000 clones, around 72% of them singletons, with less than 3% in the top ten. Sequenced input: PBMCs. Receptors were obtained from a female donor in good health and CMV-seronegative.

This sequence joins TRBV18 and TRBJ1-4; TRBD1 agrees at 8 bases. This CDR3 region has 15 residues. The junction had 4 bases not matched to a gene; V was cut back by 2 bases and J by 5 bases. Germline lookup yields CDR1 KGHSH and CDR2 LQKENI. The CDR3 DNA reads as TGTGCCAGCTCACCAGGGGACAGGTCGAATGAAAAACTGTTTTTT. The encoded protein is CASSPGDRSNEKLFF.

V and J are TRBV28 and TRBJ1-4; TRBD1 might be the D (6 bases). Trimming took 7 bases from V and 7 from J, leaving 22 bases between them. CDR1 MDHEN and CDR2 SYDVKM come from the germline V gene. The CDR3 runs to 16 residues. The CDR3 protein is CASTTETGLESEKLFF. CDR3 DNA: TGTGCCAGCACCACTGAAACAGGGCTGGAGAGTGAAAAACTGTTTTTT.

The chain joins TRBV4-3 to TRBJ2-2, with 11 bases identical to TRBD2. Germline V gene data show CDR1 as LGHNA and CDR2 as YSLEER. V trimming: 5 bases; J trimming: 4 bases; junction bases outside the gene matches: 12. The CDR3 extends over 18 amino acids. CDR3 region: CASSWELGTSGSTGELFF. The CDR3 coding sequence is TGCGCCAGCAGCTGGGAGCTTGGGACTAGCGGATCCACCGGGGAGCTGTTTTTT.

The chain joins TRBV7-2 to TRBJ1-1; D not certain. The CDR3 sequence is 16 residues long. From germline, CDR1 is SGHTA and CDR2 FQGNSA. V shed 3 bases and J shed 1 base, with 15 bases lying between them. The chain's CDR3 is CASSFSAEWRNTEAFF. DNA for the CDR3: TGTGCCAGCAGCTTTTCCGCGGAATGGAGGAACACTGAAGCTTTCTTT.

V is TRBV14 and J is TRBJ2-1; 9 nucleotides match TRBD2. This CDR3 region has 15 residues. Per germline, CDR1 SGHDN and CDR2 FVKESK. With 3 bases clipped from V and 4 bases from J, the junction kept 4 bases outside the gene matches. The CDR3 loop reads CASSHVAGAYNEQFF. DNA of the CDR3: TGTGCCAGCAGCCATGTAGCGGGGGCTTACAATGAGCAGTTCTTC.

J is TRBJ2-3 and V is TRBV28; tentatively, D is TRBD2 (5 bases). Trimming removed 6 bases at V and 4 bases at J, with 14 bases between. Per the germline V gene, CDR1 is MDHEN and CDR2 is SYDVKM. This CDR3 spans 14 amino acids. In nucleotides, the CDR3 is TGTGCCAGCAGACTCGGAGGTCGACCAGATACGCAGTATTTT. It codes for CASRLGGRPDTQYF.

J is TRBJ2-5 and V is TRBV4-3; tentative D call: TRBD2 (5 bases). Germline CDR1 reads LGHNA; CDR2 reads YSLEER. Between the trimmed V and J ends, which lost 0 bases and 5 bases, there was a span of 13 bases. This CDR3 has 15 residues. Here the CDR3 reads CASSQDLLVGETQYF. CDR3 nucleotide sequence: TGCGCCAGCAGCCAAGATTTACTAGTCGGGGAGACCCAGTACTTC.

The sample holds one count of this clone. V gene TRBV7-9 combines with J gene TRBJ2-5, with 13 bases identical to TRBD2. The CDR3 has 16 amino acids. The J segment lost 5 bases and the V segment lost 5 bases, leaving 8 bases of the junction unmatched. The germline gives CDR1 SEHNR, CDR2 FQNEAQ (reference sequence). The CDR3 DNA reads TGTGCCAGCAGCAACACACTAGCGGGGGGGCCGGAGACCCAGTACTTC. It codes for CASSNTLAGGPETQYF.

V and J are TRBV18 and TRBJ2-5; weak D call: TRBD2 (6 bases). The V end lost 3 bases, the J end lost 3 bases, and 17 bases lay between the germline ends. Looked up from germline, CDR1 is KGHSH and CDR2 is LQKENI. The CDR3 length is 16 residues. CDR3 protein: CASSPRQGGAKETQYF. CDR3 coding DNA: TGTGCCAGCTCACCCCGGCAGGGCGGGGCTAAAGAGACCCAGTACTTC. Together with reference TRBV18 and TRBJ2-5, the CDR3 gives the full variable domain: NAGVMQNPRHLVRRRGQEARLRCSPMKGHSHVYWYRQLPEEGLKFMVYLQKENIIDESGMPKERFSAEFPKEGPSILRIQQVVRGDSAAYFCASSPRQGGAKETQYFGPGTRLLVL.

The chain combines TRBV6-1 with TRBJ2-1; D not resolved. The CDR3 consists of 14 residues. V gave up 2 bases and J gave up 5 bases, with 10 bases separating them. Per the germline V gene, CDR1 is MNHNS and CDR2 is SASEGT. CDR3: CASSEQVRNNEQFF. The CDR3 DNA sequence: TGTGCCAGCAGTGAACAAGTCAGAAACAATGAGCAGTTCTTC.

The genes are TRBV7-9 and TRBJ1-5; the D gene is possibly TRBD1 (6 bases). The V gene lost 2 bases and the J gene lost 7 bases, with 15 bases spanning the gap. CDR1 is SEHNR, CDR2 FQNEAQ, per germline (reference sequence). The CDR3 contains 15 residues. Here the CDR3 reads CASSLHREGPQPQHF. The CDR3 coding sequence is TGTGCCAGCAGCTTACACAGGGAGGGCCCACAGCCCCAGCATTTT. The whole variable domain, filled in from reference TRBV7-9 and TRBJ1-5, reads DTGVSQNPRHKITKRGQNVTFRCDPISEHNRLYWYRQTLGQGPEFLTYFQNEAQLEKSRLLSDRFSAERPKGSFSTLEIQRTEQGDSAMYLCASSLHREGPQPQHFGDGTRLSIL.

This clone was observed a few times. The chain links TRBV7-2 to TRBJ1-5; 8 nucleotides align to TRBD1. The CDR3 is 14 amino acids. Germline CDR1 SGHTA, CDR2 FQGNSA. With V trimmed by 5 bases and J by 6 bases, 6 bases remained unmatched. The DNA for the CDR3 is TGTGCCAGCAGCCCCGGGACAGGCGGTCAGCCCCAGCATTTT. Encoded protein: CASSPGTGGQPQHF.

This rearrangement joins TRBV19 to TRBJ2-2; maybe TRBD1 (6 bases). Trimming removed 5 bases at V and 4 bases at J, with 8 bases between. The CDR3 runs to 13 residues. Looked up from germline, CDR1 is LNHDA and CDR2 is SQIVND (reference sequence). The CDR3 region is CASSGQTTGELFF. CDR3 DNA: TGTGCCAGTAGTGGACAGACCACCGGGGAGCTGTTTTTT.

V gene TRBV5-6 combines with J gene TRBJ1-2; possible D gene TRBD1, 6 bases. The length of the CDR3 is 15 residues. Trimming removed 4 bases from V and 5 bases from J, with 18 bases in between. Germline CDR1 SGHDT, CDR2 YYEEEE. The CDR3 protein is CASSLQGKLGYGYTF. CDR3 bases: TGTGCCAGCAGCCTACAGGGAAAATTAGGGTATGGCTACACCTTC.

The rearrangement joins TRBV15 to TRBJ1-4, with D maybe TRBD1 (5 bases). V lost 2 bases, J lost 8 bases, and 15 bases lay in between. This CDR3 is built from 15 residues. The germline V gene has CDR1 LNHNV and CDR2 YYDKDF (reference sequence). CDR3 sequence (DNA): TGTGCCACCAGCAGACCCAGGGAAAGAGGCGAAAAACTGTTTTTT. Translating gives CATSRPRERGEKLFF.

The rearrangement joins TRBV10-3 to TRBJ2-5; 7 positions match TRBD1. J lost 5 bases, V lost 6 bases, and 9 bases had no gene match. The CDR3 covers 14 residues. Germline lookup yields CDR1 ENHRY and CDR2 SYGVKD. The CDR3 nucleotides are TGTGCCATCAGACCGGGACAGAGACCGGAGACCCAGTACTTC. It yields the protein CAIRPGQRPETQYF.

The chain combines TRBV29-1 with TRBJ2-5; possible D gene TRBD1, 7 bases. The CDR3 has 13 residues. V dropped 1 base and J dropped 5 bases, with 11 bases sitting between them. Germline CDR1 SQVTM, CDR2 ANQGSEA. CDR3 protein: CSVEGQGGETQYF. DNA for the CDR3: TGCAGCGTTGAAGGACAGGGAGGCGAGACCCAGTACTTC.

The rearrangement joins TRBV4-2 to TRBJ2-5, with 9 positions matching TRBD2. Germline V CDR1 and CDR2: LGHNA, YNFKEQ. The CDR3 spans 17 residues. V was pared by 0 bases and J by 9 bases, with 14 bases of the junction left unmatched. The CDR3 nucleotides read TGTGCCAGCAGCCAAGACCGCTCTAGCGGGGCCCGGGGCGCCCAGTACTTC. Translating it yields CASSQDRSSGARGAQYF.

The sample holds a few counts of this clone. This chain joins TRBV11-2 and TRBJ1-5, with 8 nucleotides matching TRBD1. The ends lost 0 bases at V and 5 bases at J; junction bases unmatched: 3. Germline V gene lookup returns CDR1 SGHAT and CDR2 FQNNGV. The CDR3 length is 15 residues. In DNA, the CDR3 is TGTGCCAGCAGCTTAGAGGGACAGGTTGATCAGCCCCAGCATTTT. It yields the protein CASSLEGQVDQPQHF.

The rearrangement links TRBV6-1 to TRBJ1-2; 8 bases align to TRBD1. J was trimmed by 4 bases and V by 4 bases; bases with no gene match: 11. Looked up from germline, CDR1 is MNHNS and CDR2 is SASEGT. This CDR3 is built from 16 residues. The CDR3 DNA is TGTGCCAGCAGTGGCCAGGGACAGGTAGACTCCTATGGCTACACCTTC. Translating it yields CASSGQGQVDSYGYTF.

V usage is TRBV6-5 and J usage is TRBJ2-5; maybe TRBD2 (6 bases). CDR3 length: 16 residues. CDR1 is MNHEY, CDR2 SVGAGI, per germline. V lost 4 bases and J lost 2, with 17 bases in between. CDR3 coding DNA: TGTGCCAGCAGTTCCCCCCTAGGCGGGAAGCAAGAGACCCAGTACTTC. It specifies CASSSPLGGKQETQYF.

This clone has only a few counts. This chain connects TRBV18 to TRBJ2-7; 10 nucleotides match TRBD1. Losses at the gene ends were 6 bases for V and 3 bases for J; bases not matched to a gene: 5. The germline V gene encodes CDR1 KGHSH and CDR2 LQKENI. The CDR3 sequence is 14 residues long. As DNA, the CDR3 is TGTGCCAGCTCCTGGGACAGGGGCCTCTACGAGCAGTACTTC. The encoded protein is CASSWDRGLYEQYF.

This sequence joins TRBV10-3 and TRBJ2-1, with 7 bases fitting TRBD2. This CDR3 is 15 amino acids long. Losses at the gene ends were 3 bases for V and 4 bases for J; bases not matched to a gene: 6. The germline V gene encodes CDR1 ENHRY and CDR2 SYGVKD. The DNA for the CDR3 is TGTGCCATCAGTGATGGTCCGGGGGGTTACAATGAGCAGTTCTTC. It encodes CAISDGPGGYNEQFF.

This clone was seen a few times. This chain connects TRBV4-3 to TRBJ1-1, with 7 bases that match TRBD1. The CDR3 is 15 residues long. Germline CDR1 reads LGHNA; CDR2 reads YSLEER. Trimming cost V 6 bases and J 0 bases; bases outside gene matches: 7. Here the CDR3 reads CASRLRGQVNTEAFF. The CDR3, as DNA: TGCGCCAGCAGACTACGTGGACAGGTGAACACTGAAGCTTTCTTT.